The 25 T cell receptor beta chains given below trace back to one sample, sequenced in a study of regulatory T cells in long-lasting Graves disease. For TCR beta, libraries came from iRepertoire HTBI primers and Arm-PCR of CDR3 regions. TCRdb fed the multiplex PCR reads into MiXCR, producing one record per CDR3 protein. The table includes hundreds of thousands of distinct CDR3 sequences, 15% to 20% detected once. Time point indicated: newly diagnosed GD, antithyroid drugs for less than 3 months. PBMC-extracted RNA yielded the TCR library. The source was peripheral blood mononuclear cells (PBMCs), collected at new diagnosis, from a patient treated with antithyroid drugs. The receptors shown here come from a female donor with Graves disease.

This clonotype showed up many times. The chain couples TRBV2 to TRBJ1-6; TRBD1 matches at 10 bases. In germline, CDR1 is SNHLY, CDR2 FYNNEI. The CDR3 spans 15 residues. After removal of 6 bases from V and 5 bases from J, the junction contained 4 bases not matched to a gene. The DNA of the CDR3 is TGTGCCAGCAGAGCAGGACAGGGGGATAATTCACCCCTCCACTTT. It is translated as CASRAGQGDNSPLHF.

In this sample, this clonotype turned up many times. The chain is built from TRBV30 and TRBJ2-3; 8 bases line up with TRBD2. The germline V gene encodes CDR1 GTSNPN and CDR2 SVGIG (reference sequence). The CDR3 length is 13 residues. Losses at the gene ends were 4 bases for V and 4 bases for J; bases not matched to a gene: 4. This CDR3 reads CAWTSGYPDTQYF. CDR3 nucleotides: TGTGCCTGGACTAGCGGGTACCCAGATACGCAGTATTTT.

This clonotype was seen repeatedly, ten times or more. The chain joins TRBV19 to TRBJ1-1; D is ambiguous. The V gene lost 6 bases and the J gene lost 1 base, with 9 bases spanning the gap. Germline CDR1 reads LNHDA; CDR2 reads SQIVND (reference sequence). The CDR3 extends over 13 amino acids. CDR3 loop: CASRGPGNTEAFF. The CDR3 region has the DNA TGTGCCAGTAGAGGGCCGGGGAACACTGAAGCTTTCTTT. Based on the CDR3 plus reference TRBV19 and TRBJ1-1, the full variable domain is DGGITQSPKYLFRKEGQNVTLSCEQNLNHDAMYWYRQDPGQGLRLIYYSQIVNDFQKGDIAEGYSVSREKKESFPLTVTSAQKNPTAFYLCASRGPGNTEAFFGQGTRLTVV.

This clonotype has at least ten counts. The chain links TRBV4-1 to TRBJ1-1; D perhaps matches TRBD1 (5 bases). Trimming shortened V by 1 base and J by 3 bases, and 12 bases separated the two germline ends. CDR3 length: 15 residues. Germline CDR1 MGHRA, CDR2 YSYEKL. CDR3 coding DNA: TGCGCCAGCAGCCAAGGGGCAGGGCCGCACACTGAAGCTTTCTTT. Encoded protein: CASSQGAGPHTEAFF.

This clonotype came up many times. The chain combines TRBV6-2 or TRBV6-3 with TRBJ2-1, with D possibly TRBD2 on 6 matching bases. The CDR3 is 15 residues long. CDR1 is MNHEY and CDR2 is SVGEGT in the germline V gene. V lost 2 bases and J 5 bases, leaving 13 bases between the germline ends. CDR3 loop: CASSYVLAFNNEQFF. Here the CDR3 DNA reads TGTGCCAGCAGTTACGTCCTAGCGTTCAACAATGAGCAGTTCTTC.

This clonotype has ten or more counts. V gene TRBV30 combines with J gene TRBJ1-2; D is perhaps TRBD1 (6 bases). The CDR3 totals 13 residues. V was pared by 2 bases and J by 4 bases, with 11 bases between. Per the germline V gene, CDR1 is GTSNPN and CDR2 is SVGIG (reference sequence). The CDR3 region has the DNA TGTGCCTGGAGTAGGACAGTGCTCTATGGCTACACCTTC. As protein: CAWSRTVLYGYTF.

The chain joins TRBV19 to TRBJ2-6; D gene uncertain. The V gene lost 3 bases and the J gene lost 5 bases, with 11 bases spanning the gap. The CDR3 has 15 residues. CDR1 and CDR2 from the germline V gene are LNHDA and SQIVND (reference sequence). The CDR3 sequence: CASSISWGRANVLTF. The DNA for the CDR3 is TGTGCCAGTAGTATTTCGTGGGGTAGGGCCAACGTCCTGACTTTC.

There are many counts of this clonotype. V usage is TRBV20-1 and J usage is TRBJ1-2, with 8 positions matching TRBD1. This CDR3 region has 14 residues. J lost 0 bases, V lost 4 bases, and 4 bases had no gene match. Germline V gives CDR1 DFQATT, CDR2 SNEGSKA (reference sequence). CDR3 loop: CSATGTGSNYGYTF. In DNA, the CDR3 is TGCAGTGCTACCGGGACAGGCTCTAACTATGGCTACACCTTC.

This clonotype was observed many times. This chain links TRBV28 with TRBJ2-3, with a possible D match to TRBD1 (6 bases). The V end lost 3 bases, the J end lost 4 bases, and 17 bases lay between the germline ends. The germline gives CDR1 MDHEN, CDR2 SYDVKM. The CDR3 is made up of 16 amino acids. This CDR3 reads CASSFFSWGPADTQYF. Written as DNA, the CDR3 is TGTGCCAGCAGTTTCTTTAGCTGGGGGCCCGCAGATACGCAGTATTTT.

V usage is TRBV9 and J usage is TRBJ2-3; D uncertain. Deletions cut 0 bases from V and 11 bases from J, with 16 bases between. The V gene's germline CDR1 is SGDLS and CDR2 YYNGEE. The CDR3 spans 14 residues. CDR3 residues: CASSVGPGPPEQYF. DNA of the CDR3: TGTGCCAGCAGCGTAGGGCCAGGACCTCCGGAGCAGTATTTT.

This clonotype was counted between two and nine times. The rearrangement joins TRBV5-1 to TRBJ2-1, with 11 positions matching TRBD2. Germline loops: CDR1 SGHRS, CDR2 YFSETQ. The CDR3 has 15 residues. The J segment lost 9 bases and the V segment lost 4 bases, leaving 9 bases of the junction unmatched. The CDR3 protein is CASSPLAGGPGEQFF. The CDR3, as DNA: TGCGCCAGCAGCCCTTTAGCGGGAGGGCCAGGTGAGCAGTTCTTC.

The chain links TRBV24-1 to TRBJ2-3; a weak D match, TRBD1 (7 bases). V was clipped by 5 bases and J by 2 bases, with 22 bases between them. The CDR3 extends over 18 amino acids. From germline, CDR1 is KGHDR and CDR2 SFDVKD. This CDR3 is CATSGKRQGMGLTDTQYF. The DNA for the CDR3 is TGTGCCACCAGTGGAAAGCGACAGGGAATGGGACTCACAGATACGCAGTATTTT.

There are many counts of this clonotype. The rearrangement links TRBV19 to TRBJ2-1; tentatively, D is TRBD2 (6 bases). V was shortened by 1 base and J by 7 bases, with 14 bases between the two germline ends. This CDR3 spans 15 amino acids. Germline lookup yields CDR1 LNHDA and CDR2 SQIVND (reference sequence). In DNA, the CDR3 is TGTGCCAGTAGTATAGGAGGAGGAGGACTAAATGAGCAGTTCTTC. Translating gives CASSIGGGGLNEQFF.

The V call is TRBV18, the J call TRBJ1-4; tentative D call: TRBD1 (6 bases). CDR3 length: 15 amino acids. CDR1 is KGHSH and CDR2 is LQKENI in the germline V gene. V dropped 2 bases and J dropped 7 bases, with 14 bases sitting between them. CDR3 loop: CASSPSVPGVEKLFF. CDR3 sequence (DNA): TGTGCCAGCTCACCAAGTGTTCCAGGGGTTGAAAAACTGTTTTTT.

The table lists this clonotype with many counts. The chain joins TRBV11-2 to TRBJ2-1, with 7 bases matching TRBD2. The CDR3 length is 17 residues. The J segment lost 7 bases and the V segment lost 1 base, leaving 13 bases of the junction unmatched. Germline V gene data show CDR1 as SGHAT and CDR2 as FQNNGV. The CDR3 DNA reads TGTGCCAGCAGCTTAGGCTTTGGGAGGGCCCTCAGGAATGAGCAGTTCTTC. Translation gives CASSLGFGRALRNEQFF.

Points on this clonotype: Given a much more abundant clone one base away, this may be a read error. This chain links TRBV25-1 with TRBJ2-5; perhaps TRBD1 as D (6 bases). Germline CDR1 is MGHDK and CDR2 is SYGVNS. Between the trimmed V and J ends, which lost 6 bases and 2 bases, there was a span of 16 bases. The CDR3 is 15 residues long. The CDR3 sequence: CASSRVGTLQETQYF. In nucleotides, the CDR3 is TGTGCCAGCAGCAGAGTCGGGACACTACAAGAGACCCAGTACTTC.

This clonotype was recorded many times. The chain is built from TRBV12-5 and TRBJ1-1, with TRBD1 matching 7 bases. The germline gives CDR1 LGHNT, CDR2 FRNRAP. The V gene end was trimmed by 3 bases and the J gene end by 1 base; junction bases not matched to a gene: 17. This CDR3 spans 19 amino acids. The CDR3 coding sequence is TGTGCTAGTGGTTTTTTTCCCTCGACAGGGTTGTTGGCGAACACTGAAGCTTTCTTT. This translates into CASGFFPSTGLLANTEAFF.

Points on this clonotype: Germline is not matched at one junction end, which may reflect a read error. The V gene is TRBV7-7, the J gene TRBJ2-7; the D is unclear. This CDR3 has 13 amino acids. Germline V gives CDR1 SSHAT, CDR2 FNYEAQ (reference sequence). The CDR3 nucleotides read TGTGCTAGCAGCGTGGACCGAGATTACGAGCAGTACTTC. Translating it yields CASSVDRDYEQYF.

This clonotype was seen at least ten times. V and J are TRBV10-2 and TRBJ2-3, with D unresolved. Germline CDR1 is WSHSY and CDR2 is SAAADI. The CDR3 runs to 13 residues. Trimming pared 7 bases from V and 0 bases from J, leaving 8 bases between. The CDR3 loop is CASNKGSTDTQYF. The CDR3 DNA sequence: TGCGCCAGCAACAAGGGAAGCACAGATACGCAGTATTTT.

Concerning this clonotype: Since a far larger clone is one base different, this is likely a read error. The chain recombines TRBV28 with TRBJ2-7; tentatively, D is TRBD2 (5 bases). CDR1 is MDHEN and CDR2 is SYDVKM in the germline V gene. V lost 2 bases and J lost 10, with 21 bases in between. CDR3 length: 15 amino acids. The CDR3 DNA follows: TGTGCCAGCAGTTTAGAGGGAACGTACCAAGAGGCCCAGTACTTC. Translation gives CASSLEGTYQEAQYF.

This clonotype was observed at least ten times. The chain employs TRBV12-3 or TRBV12-4 and TRBJ2-5; D remains ambiguous. The CDR3 consists of 13 residues. Trimming stripped 3 bases from V and 5 bases from J, with 10 bases between. The CDR3 DNA reads as TGTGCCAGCAGTTTTAGTTTCGTTGAGACCCAGTACTTC. Amino acid sequence: CASSFSFVETQYF.

This clonotype has a count of ten or more. This chain joins TRBV7-2 and TRBJ1-5; 7 bases match TRBD1. After removal of 6 bases from V and 3 bases from J, the junction contained 11 bases not matched to a gene. The CDR3 runs 16 residues. CDR1 is SGHTA and CDR2 is FQGNSA in the germline V gene. The DNA for the CDR3 is TGTGCCAGCAGGGCGTGGGAGCAGGGGGTCAATCAGCCCCAGCATTTT. Protein sequence: CASRAWEQGVNQPQHF. Full variable domain (rest looked up from reference TRBV7-2 and TRBJ1-5): GAGVSQSPSNKVTEKGKDVELRCDPISGHTALYWYRQSLGQGLEFLIYFQGNSAPDKSGLPSDRFSAERTGGSVSTLTIQRTQQEDSAVYLCASRAWEQGVNQPQHFGDGTRLSIL.

Details on this clonotype: It differs at one base from a far larger clone, so likely a read error. The V gene is TRBV11-3, the J gene TRBJ1-1; D possibly corresponds to TRBD1 (5 bases). There are 13 residues in the CDR3. Per germline, CDR1 SGHNT and CDR2 YENEEA. CDR3: CAGSFGANTEAFF. The CDR3 coding sequence is TGTGCCGGCAGCTTTGGGGCCAACACTGAAGCTTTCTTT.

In its sample, this clonotype was seen many times. This chain links TRBV10-3 with TRBJ2-3; tentative D call: TRBD1 (7 bases). Germline CDR1 ENHRY, CDR2 SYGVKD. The CDR3 consists of 14 residues. The ends were cut back, 7 bases at V and 5 bases at J, with 16 bases in the middle. Here the CDR3 reads CAITPGTAGDTQYF. DNA for the CDR3: TGTGCCATCACCCCCGGGACAGCGGGAGATACGCAGTATTTT.

This clonotype was recorded at least ten times. The chain carries TRBV27 and TRBJ2-1; TRBD1 matches at 8 bases. This CDR3 region has 14 residues. Trimming took 5 bases from V and 3 from J; bases not matched to a gene: 3. CDR1 and CDR2 from the germline V gene are MNHEY and SMNVEV (reference sequence). CDR3 amino acids: CASSQGQGYNEQFF. In DNA, the CDR3 is TGTGCCAGCAGTCAAGGACAGGGCTACAATGAGCAGTTCTTC.